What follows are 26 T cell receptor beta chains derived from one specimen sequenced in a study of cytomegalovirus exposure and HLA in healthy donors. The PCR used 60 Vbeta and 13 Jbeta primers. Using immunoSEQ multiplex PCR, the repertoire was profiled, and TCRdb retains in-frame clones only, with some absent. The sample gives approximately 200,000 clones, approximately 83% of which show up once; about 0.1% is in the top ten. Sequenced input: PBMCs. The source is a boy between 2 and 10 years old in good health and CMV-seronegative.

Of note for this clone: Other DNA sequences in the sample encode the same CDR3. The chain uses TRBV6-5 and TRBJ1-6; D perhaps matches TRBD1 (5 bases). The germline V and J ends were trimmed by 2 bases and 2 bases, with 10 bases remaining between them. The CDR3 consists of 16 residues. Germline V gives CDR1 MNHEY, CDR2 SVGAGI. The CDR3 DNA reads TGTGCCAGCAGTTACCTAGACAGTACCTATAATTCACCCCTCCACTTT. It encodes CASSYLDSTYNSPLHF.

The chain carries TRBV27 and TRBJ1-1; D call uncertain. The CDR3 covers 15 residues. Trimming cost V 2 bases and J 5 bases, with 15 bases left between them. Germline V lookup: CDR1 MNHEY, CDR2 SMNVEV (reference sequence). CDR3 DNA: TGTGCCAGCAGTTTAATAGGAGGCGCTCCTACTGAAGCTTTCTTT. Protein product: CASSLIGGAPTEAFF.

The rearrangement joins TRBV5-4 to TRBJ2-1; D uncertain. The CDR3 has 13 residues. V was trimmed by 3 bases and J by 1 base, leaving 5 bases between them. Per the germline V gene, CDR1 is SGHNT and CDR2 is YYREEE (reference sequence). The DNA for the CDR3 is TGTGCCAGCAGCTCCGGGTCCTACAATGAGCAGTTCTTC. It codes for CASSSGSYNEQFF.

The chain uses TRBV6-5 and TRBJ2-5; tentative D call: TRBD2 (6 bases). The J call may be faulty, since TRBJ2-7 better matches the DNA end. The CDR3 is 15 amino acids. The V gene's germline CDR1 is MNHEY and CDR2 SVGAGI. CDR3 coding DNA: TGTGCCAGCAGGTCGACGTGGGAAGGAGGGTACGAGCAGTACTTC. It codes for CASRSTWEGGYEQYF.

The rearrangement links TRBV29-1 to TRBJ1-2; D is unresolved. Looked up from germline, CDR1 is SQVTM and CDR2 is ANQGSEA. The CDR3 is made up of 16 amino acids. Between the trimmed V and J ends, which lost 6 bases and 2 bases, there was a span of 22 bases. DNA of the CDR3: TGCAGCGTGTGGGCGGGCGACGTTATTTCAAACTATGGCTACACCTTC. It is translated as CSVWAGDVISNYGYTF.

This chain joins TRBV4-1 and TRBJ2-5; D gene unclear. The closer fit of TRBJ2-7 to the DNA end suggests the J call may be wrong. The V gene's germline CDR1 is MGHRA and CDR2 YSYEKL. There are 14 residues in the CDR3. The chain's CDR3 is CASSQAAVSYEQYF. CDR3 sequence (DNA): TGCGCCAGCAGCCAAGCCGCGGTTTCCTACGAGCAGTACTTC.

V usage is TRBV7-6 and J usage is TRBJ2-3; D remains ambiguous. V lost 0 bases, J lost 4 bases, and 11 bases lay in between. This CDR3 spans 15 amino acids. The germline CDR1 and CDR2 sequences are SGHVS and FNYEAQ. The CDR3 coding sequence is TGTGCCAGCAGCTTAGCTTTAGAGGTGGCAGATACGCAGTATTTT. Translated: CASSLALEVADTQYF.

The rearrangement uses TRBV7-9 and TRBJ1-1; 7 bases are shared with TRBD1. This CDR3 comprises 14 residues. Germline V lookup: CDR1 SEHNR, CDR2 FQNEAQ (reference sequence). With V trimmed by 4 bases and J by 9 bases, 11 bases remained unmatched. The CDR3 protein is CASSSGGAQGKAFF. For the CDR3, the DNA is TGTGCCAGCAGCTCCGGAGGTGCACAGGGGAAAGCTTTCTTT.

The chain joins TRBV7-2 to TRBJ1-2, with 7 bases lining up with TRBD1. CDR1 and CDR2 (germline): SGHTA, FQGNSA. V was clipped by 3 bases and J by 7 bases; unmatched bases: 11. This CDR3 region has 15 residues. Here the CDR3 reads CASSFLPDSGGGYTF. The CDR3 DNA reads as TGTGCCAGCAGCTTTTTGCCGGACTCAGGGGGTGGCTACACCTTC.

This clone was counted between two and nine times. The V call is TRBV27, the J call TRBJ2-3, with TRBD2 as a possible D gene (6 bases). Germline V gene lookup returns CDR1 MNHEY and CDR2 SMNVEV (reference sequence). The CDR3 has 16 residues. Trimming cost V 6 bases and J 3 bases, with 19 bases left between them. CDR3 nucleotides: TGTGCCAGCAGCCCGACCCGGGGGAAGAGTACAGATACGCAGTATTTT. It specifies CASSPTRGKSTDTQYF.

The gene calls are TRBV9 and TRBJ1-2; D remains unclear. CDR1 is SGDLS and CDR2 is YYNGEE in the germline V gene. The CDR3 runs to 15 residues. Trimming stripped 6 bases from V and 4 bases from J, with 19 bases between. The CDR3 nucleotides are TGTGCCAGCACCCTTGACCCGAATTGGAGCTATGGCTACACCTTC. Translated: CASTLDPNWSYGYTF.

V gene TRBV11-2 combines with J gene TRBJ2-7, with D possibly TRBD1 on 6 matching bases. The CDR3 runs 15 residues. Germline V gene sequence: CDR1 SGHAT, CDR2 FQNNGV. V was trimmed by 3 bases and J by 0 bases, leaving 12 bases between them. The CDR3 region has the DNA TGTGCCAGCAGCTTCCCAGGGGAGAGCTCCTACGAGCAGTACTTC. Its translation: CASSFPGESSYEQYF. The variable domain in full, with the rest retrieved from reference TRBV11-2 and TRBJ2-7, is EAGVAQSPRYKIIEKRQSVAFWCNPISGHATLYWYQQILGQGPKLLIQFQNNGVVDDSQLPKDRFSAERLKGVDSTLKIQPAKLEDSAVYLCASSFPGESSYEQYFGPGTRLTVT.

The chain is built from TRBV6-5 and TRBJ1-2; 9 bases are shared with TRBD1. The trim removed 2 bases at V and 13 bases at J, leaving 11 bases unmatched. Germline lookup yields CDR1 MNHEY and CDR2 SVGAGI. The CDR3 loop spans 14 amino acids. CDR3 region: CASSYGTQGAVVTF. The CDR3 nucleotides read TGTGCCAGCAGTTACGGAACACAGGGGGCTGTTGTCACCTTC.

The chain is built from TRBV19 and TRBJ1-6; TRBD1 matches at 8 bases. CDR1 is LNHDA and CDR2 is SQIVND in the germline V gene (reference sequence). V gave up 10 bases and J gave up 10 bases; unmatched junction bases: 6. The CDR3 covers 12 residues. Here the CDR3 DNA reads TGTGCCACCGGACAGGGAGGATCACCCCTCCACTTT. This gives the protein CATGQGGSPLHF.

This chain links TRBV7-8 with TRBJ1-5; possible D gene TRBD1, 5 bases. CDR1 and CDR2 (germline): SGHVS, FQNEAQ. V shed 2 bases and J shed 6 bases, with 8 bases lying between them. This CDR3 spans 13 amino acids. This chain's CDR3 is CASSLRGTQPQHF. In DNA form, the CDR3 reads TGTGCCAGCAGCTTACGGGGGACTCAGCCCCAGCATTTT.

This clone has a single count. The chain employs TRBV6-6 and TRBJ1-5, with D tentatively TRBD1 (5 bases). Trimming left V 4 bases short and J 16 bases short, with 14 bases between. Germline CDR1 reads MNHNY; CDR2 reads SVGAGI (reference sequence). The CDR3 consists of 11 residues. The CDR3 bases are TGTGCCAGCAGTTTCCTAAGGGGTGTACATTTT. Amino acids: CASSFLRGVHF.

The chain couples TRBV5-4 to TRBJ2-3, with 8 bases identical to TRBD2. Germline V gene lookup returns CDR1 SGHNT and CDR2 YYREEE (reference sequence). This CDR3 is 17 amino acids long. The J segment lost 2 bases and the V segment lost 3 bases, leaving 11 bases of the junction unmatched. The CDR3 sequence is CASSSRTSMQDTDTQYF. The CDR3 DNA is TGTGCCAGCAGCTCACGGACTAGCATGCAGGACACAGATACGCAGTATTTT.

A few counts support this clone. The CDR3 DNA is TGTGCCAGCAGTTCTACGGGACAGGGAGAACGCAATGAGCAGTTCTTC. As protein: CASSSTGQGERNEQFF. The V and J genes are TRBV6-5 and TRBJ2-1; 9 bases are shared with TRBD1. The CDR3 runs to 16 residues. V dropped 4 bases and J dropped 6; count of bases not matched to a gene: 10. The germline gives CDR1 MNHEY, CDR2 SVGAGI.

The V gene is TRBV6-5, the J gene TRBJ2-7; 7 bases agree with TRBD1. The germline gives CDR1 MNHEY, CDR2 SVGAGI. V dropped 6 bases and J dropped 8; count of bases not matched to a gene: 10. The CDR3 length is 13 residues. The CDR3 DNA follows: TGTGCCAGCAGCAGGACAGGCAAGGGCCAGCAGTACTTC. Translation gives CASSRTGKGQQYF.

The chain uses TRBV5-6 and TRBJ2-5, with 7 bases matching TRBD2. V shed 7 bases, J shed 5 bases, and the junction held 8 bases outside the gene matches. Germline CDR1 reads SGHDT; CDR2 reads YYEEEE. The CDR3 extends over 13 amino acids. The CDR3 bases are TGTGCCAGCCGCCTGGCGGGGGTGGAGACCCAGTACTTC. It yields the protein CASRLAGVETQYF.

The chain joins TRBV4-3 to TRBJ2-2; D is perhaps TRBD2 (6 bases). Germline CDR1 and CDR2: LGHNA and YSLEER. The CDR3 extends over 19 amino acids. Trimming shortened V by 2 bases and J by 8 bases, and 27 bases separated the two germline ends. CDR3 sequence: CASSQRAIARRTTRGELFF. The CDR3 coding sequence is TGCGCCAGCAGCCAAAGAGCTATCGCGAGGCGGACTACCAGGGGGGAGCTGTTTTTT.

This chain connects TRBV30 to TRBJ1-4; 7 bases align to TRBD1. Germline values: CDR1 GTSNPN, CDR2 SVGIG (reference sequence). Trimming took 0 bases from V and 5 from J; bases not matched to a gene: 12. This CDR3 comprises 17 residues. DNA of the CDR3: TGTGCCTGGAGTGTATTAAGGGGACAGCGCCAGAATGAAAAACTGTTTTTT. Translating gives CAWSVLRGQRQNEKLFF.

For the CDR3, the DNA is TGCGCCAGCAGCTTTTCTCTAGGGGGCGAGCAGTACTTC. Translated: CASSFSLGGEQYF. The chain uses TRBV5-1 and TRBJ2-7; TRBD1 might be the D (6 bases). V dropped 2 bases and J dropped 6 bases, with 12 bases sitting between them. The CDR3 is 13 amino acids. Germline CDR1 and CDR2: SGHRS and YFSETQ. Based on the CDR3 plus reference TRBV5-1 and TRBJ2-7, the full variable domain is KAGVTQTPRYLIKTRGQQVTLSCSPISGHRSVSWYQQTPGQGLQFLFEYFSETQRNKGNFPGRFSGRQFSNSRSEMNVSTLELGDSALYLCASSFSLGGEQYFGPGTRLTVT.

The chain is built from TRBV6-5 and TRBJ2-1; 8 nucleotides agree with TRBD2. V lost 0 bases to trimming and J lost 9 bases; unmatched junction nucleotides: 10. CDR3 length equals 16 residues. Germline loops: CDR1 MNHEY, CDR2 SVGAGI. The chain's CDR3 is CASSYSKRGSWTEQFF. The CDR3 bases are TGTGCCAGCAGTTACTCGAAGCGGGGGAGCTGGACTGAGCAGTTCTTC.

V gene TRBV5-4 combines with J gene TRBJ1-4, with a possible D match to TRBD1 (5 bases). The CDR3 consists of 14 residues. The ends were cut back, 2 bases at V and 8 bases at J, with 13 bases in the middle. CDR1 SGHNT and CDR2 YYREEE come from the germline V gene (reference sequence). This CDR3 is CASSFWGFGEKLFF. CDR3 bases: TGTGCCAGCAGCTTTTGGGGCTTTGGGGAAAAACTGTTTTTT. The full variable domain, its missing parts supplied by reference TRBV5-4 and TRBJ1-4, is ETGVTQSPTHLIKTRGQQVTLRCSSQSGHNTVSWYQQALGQGPQFIFQYYREEENGRGNFPPRFSGLQFPNYSSELNVNALELDDSALYLCASSFWGFGEKLFFGSGTQLSVL.

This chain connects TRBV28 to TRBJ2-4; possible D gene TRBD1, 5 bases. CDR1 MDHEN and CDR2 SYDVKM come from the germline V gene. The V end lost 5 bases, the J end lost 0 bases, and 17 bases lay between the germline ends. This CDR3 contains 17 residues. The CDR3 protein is CASSMAATALAKNIQYF. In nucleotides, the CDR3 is TGTGCCAGCAGTATGGCCGCGACAGCCCTAGCCAAAAACATTCAGTACTTC.